The TCR beta chain described here comes from a study of blood T cells in healthy people across ages (dated by TCRdb to about 2015). Context from the whole study: In model experiments, roughly one uniquely barcoded TCR beta cDNA molecule per two T cells was captured by template switching. For two donors (one aged 18 to 29 and one aged 80 or older), the study analyzed two additional independent replicas of 1 million unique cDNA reads from the same blood draw. To avoid experimental bias, donors of different ages were spread randomly across the sequencing lanes. Using deep sequencing normalized with unique cDNA molecular identifiers, the study measured how TCR beta repertoire diversity changes with age. Four age groups were formed from the donors: young (average roughly 15 years), middle-aged (approximately 39), aged (62) and long-lived (roughly 81). The paper as a whole reports these results and caveats: A strong correlation was found between observed TCR beta diversity and the percentage of naive T cells measured by flow cytometry. Estimates of total diversity from one million sequenced T cells were regarded as lower bounds and underestimates. Bulk unsorted PBMC profiling prevented conclusive comparison of naive and antigen-experienced compartments. Compared with the aged group, more naive CD4+ T cells, fewer expanded clones and increased TCR diversity were shown by the long-lived group, suggesting age selection. The CMV infection status of donors was not known, potentially confounding age-related changes in expanded clonotypes. Observed TCR beta diversity per million T cells fell roughly linearly with age, and a significant reduction was already apparent by age about 38.

V is pared back by 6 bases and J by 3 bases, with 14 bases lying between the germline termini. The CDR3 contains 14 residues, cysteine and phenylalanine counted. The kept DNA is CDR3 alone, 42 bases in frame from the first base. The sample holds many counts of this clonotype. Its recognized antigen is unknown. Nothing much larger sits one base from this clone, and base qualities are not available. The receptor library was made with 5' RACE. Sequencing instrument: Illumina HiSeq 2500. A second roughly 7 to 11 cycle PCR used a sample-barcoded 5' primer and a J-beta primer mix. A template-switch 5' adaptor carrying 12 random nucleotides introduced a unique molecular identifier onto each TCR beta cDNA molecule. Each sample yielded at least 3 million CDR3-containing paired-end reads. First-strand cDNA synthesis was performed from all RNA using the Mint cDNA synthesis kit, with priming by a TRBC-specific oligonucleotide. All cDNA was treated with uracil-DNA glycosylase and then went through a first 18-cycle PCR with the universal primers M1SS and BC2_uni_R. The original pipeline was this. Each sample was normalized by randomly selecting 1 million high-quality reads, each carrying a distinct molecular identifier. Reads with shared molecular identifiers were discarded instead of being binned into consensus sequences. CDR3 identification, clonotype clustering and error correction used MiTCR with a Q25 quality threshold and the strictest error-elimination algorithm. A nonparametric unseen species model with Euler transformation was used to estimate lower-bound total TCR beta diversity. The public reads were reanalyzed by TCRdb: fastp trimming at Q25, MiXCR alignment, in-frame beta chains only. CDR3 protein duplicates are merged, each entry listing the most common genes and DNA. TCRdb, not the original authors, processed these V and J calls. A total of some 790,000 distinct CDR3 sequences appear in this sample, around 26% of them only once. Roughly 17% of the sample lies in the top ten.

Donors were 35 to 40 systemically healthy Caucasian individuals from Russia aged roughly 6 to 90 years. Around 10 milliliters of peripheral blood were collected from each donor into EDTA-treated Vacutainer tubes. Ficoll-Paque density-gradient centrifugation was used to isolate PBMCs, with at least 7 million obtained per sample. Total RNA was extracted from PBMCs with Trizol reagent, with at least 5.5 micrograms obtained per sample. For every donor, an aliquot of PBMCs went through flow cytometry to measure the percentages of naive CD45RAhigh/CD27high T cells. The chain is made from TRBV12-3 or TRBV12-4 and TRBJ2-5, with a weak D call of TRBD1 (5 bases match). This clonotype originated in a woman of 80 years or more in good health. Sequences were obtained from blood. The CDR3 region has the sequence CASSIMGQKETQYF. The DNA sequence is as follows: TGTGCCAGCAGCATTATGGGGCAGAAAGAGACCCAGTACTTC.